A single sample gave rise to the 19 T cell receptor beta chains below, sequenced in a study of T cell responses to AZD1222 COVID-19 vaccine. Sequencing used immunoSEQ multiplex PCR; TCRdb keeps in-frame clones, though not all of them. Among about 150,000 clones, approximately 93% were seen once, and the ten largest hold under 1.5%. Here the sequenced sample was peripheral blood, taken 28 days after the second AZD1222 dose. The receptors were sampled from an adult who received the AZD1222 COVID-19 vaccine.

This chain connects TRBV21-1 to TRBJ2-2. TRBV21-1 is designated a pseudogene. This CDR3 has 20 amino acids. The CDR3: CASSPSPGHRLSLIHGELFF. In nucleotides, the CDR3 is TGTGCCAGCAGTCCCTCCCCGGGGCACCGGTTAAGCTTAATTCACGGGGAGCTGTTTTTT.

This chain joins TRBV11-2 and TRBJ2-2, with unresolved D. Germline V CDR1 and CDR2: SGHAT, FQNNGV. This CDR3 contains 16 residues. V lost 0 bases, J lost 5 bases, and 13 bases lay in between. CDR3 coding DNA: TGTGCCAGCAGCTTAGAGTTGAGGTACACTACCGGGGAGCTGTTTTTT. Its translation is CASSLELRYTTGELFF.

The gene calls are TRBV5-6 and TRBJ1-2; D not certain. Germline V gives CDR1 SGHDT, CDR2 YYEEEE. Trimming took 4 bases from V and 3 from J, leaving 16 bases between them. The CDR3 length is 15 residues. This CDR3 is CASSGRRNQYYGYTF. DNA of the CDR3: TGTGCCAGCAGCGGCAGGAGGAACCAGTACTATGGCTACACCTTC.

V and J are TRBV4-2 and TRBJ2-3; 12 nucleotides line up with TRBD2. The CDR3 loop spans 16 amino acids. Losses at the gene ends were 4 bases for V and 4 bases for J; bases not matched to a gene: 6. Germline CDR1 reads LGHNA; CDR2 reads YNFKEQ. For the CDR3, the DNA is TGTGCCAGCAGCCCGGGTGCTAGCGGGGGGGCAGATACGCAGTATTTT. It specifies CASSPGASGGADTQYF.

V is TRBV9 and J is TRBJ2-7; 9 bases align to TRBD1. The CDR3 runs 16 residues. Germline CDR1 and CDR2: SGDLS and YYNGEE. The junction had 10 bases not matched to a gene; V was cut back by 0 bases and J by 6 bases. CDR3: CASSVGSFTGGFEQYF. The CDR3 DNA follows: TGTGCCAGCAGCGTAGGGTCTTTCACAGGGGGCTTCGAGCAGTACTTC.

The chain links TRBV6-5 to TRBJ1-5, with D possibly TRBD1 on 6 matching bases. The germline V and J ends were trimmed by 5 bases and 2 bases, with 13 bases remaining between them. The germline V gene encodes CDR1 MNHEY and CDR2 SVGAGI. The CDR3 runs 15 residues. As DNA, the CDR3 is TGTGCCAGCAGTATTGGGGGGGCGCGCAATCAGCCCCAGCATTTT. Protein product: CASSIGGARNQPQHF.

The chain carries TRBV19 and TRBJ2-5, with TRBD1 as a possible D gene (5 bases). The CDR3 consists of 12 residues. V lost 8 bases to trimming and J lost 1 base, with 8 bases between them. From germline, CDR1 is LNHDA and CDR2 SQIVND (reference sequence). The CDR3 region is CASGATQETQYF. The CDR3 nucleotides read TGTGCCAGTGGGGCGACCCAAGAGACCCAGTACTTC.

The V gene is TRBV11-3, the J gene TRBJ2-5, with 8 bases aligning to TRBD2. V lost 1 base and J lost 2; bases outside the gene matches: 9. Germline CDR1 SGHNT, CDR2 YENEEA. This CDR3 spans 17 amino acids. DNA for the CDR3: TGTGCCAGCAGCTTAGGGGAGCGGGAGCGGGAACAAGAGACCCAGTACTTC. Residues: CASSLGEREREQETQYF.

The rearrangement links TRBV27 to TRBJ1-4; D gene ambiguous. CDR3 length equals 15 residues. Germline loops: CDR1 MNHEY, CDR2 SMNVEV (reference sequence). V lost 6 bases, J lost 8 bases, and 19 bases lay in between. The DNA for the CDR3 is TGTGCCAGCAGCAACCCTCACCTAGGAGAGGAAAAACTGTTTTTT. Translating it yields CASSNPHLGEEKLFF.

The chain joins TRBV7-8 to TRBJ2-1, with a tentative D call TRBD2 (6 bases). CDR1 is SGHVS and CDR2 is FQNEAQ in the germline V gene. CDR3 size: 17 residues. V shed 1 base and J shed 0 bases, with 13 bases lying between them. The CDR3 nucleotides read TGTGCCAGCAGCTTAGTCCCATGGGGACTCTCCTACAATGAGCAGTTCTTC. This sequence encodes CASSLVPWGLSYNEQFF.

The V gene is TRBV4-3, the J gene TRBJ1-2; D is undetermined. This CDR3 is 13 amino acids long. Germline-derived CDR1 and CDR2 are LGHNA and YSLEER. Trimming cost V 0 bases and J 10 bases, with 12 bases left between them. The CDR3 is CASSQDVIGFYTF. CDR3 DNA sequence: TGCGCCAGCAGCCAAGACGTTATTGGCTTCTACACCTTC.

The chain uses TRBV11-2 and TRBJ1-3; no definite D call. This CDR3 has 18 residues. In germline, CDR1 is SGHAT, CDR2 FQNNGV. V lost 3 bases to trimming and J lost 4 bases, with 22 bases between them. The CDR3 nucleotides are TGTGCCAGCAGCTTTAGATTCGGTCTAGCAAAGGCAGGAAACACCATATATTTT. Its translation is CASSFRFGLAKAGNTIYF.

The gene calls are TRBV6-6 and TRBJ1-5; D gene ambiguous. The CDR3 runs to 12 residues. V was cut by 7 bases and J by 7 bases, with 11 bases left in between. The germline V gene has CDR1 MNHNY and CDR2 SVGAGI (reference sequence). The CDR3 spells CASTEQGQPQHF. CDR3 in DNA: TGTGCCAGCACCGAACAAGGGCAGCCCCAGCATTTT.

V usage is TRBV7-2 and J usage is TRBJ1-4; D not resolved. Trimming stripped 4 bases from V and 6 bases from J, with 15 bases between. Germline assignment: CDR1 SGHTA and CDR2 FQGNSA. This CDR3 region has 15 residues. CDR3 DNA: TGTGCCAGCAGCTCCCGCGCAAGATACGATGAAAAACTGTTTTTT. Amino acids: CASSSRARYDEKLFF.

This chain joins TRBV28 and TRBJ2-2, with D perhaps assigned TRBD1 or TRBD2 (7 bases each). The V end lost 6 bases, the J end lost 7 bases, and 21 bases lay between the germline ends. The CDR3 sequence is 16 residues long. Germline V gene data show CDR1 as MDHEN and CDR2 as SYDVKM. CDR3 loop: CASSLVLQGGVGELFF. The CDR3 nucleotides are TGTGCCAGCAGCCTGGTCCTTCAGGGGGGGGTCGGGGAGCTGTTTTTT.

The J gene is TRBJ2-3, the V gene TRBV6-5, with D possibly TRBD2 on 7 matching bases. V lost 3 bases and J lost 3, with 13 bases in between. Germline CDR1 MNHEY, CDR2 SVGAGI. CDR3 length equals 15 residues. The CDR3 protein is CASSYRGDKTDTQYF. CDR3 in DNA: TGTGCCAGCAGTTATCGGGGGGACAAGACAGATACGCAGTATTTT.

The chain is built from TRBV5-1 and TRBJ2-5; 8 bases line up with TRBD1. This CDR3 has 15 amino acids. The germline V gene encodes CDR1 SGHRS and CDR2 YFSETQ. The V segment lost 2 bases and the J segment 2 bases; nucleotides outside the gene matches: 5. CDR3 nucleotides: TGCGCCAGCAGCTTCCAGGGGGCGAAGCAAGAGACCCAGTACTTC. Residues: CASSFQGAKQETQYF. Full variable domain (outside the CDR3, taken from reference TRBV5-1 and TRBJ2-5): KAGVTQTPRYLIKTRGQQVTLSCSPISGHRSVSWYQQTPGQGLQFLFEYFSETQRNKGNFPGRFSGRQFSNSRSEMNVSTLELGDSALYLCASSFQGAKQETQYFGPGTRLLVL.

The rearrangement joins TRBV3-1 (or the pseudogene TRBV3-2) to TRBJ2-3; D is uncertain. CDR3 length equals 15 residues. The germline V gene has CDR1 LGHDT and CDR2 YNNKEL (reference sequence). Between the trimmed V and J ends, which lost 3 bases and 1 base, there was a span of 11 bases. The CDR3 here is CASSQLGAGTDTQYF. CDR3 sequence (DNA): TGTGCCAGCAGCCAGCTAGGTGCTGGCACAGATACGCAGTATTTT.

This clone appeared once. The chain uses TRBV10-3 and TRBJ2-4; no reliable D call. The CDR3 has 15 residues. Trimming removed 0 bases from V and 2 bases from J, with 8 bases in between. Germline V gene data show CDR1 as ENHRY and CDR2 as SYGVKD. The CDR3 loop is CAISESAQTKNIQYF. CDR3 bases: TGTGCCATCAGTGAGTCGGCACAGACCAAAAACATTCAGTACTTC.